This section outlines one T cell receptor beta chain sequence together with its context. Its antigen is not yet known. The input lacks base qualities; no much larger clone sits a single base away. The CDR3 regions of human TCRbeta chains were analyzed by immunosequencing. On the study's bioinformatics: TCRs in the repertoires were matched against a reference library of SARS-CoV-2-specific TCRs that had been generated with the MIRA antigen-specificity platform. Breadth meant the fraction of unique TCRs that were SARS-CoV-2-associated, whereas depth meant the fraction of total T cells that were SARS-CoV-2-associated. Using the MIRA data, each spike-specific TCR was mapped to the spike region that the TCR reacts to and placed in a CD4 or CD8 class. Log10-transformed breadth and depth values were compared by one-way ANOVA with Sidak's multiple comparisons tests. TCRdb retrieved this table from immuneACCESS and kept in-frame rearrangements only. Not all clones are present; in checked studies, unresolved V genes account for under half, and no reason is known for the remainder. The V and J calls and clone size are taken from that table; D and trimming were inferred from the DNA. A total of 150,000 or so clones appear in this sample, about nine tenths of them only once. Over 1% of the sample is held by the ten biggest clonotypes.

This entry is derived from a study of T cell responses to AZD1222 COVID-19 vaccine (dated by TCRdb to about 2021). Some background on the complete study: A total of around 240 trial participants underwent TCR sequencing, of whom about 210 received two doses of AZD1222 and about 25 received two doses of the MenACWY control vaccine. Trial participants were enrolled into age subgroups of 18-55, 56-69 and 70-plus years, which contained around 150, 29 and 61 TCR-sequenced participants, respectively. On the study overall, not on this receptor specifically: CD4 TCRs associated with the vaccine covered the entire spike protein, and the dominant responses were in regions 160-218 and 743-854. Most participants were white British and females outnumbered males, and the authors suggested that clonal diversity may have been underestimated. Reportedly, close to half of the unique spike-specific TCRs recognized epitopes lying outside the regions that are mutated in the B.1.351 and B.1.1.7 variants. Conclusions about previously exposed vaccinees are limited, since just six AZD1222 recipients were seropositive for SARS-CoV-2 at baseline. Because no day 14 peak-response samples were available, repertoires were characterized only after the peak T cell response. Spike-specific TCR breadth and depth rose significantly after two AZD1222 doses compared with day 0 and with MenACWY recipients. In the small 56-69-year group, the increase in depth fell short of significance, most likely because of low power.

The time point label of this sample denotes: about 28 days (+/-7) after the second vaccine dose. AZD1222 recipients given second doses at about 4 weeks or at about 12 weeks were pooled, since spike-specific TCR depth and breadth were not found to differ between the two schedules. Vaccinee samples were obtained from the UK trials COV001 and COV002, which included a single-blind randomized controlled phase 2/3 trial of AZD1222 (ChAdOx1 nCoV-19) in healthy adults. For TCRbeta chain sequencing, PBMC samples from trial participants were taken at day 0 and at day 28 after the second dose. As encoded in the germline V gene (reference sequence), CDR1 is LGHDT while CDR2 is YNNKEL. The CDR3 runs 15 amino acids, cysteine and phenylalanine included. The DNA shown is the 45-base CDR3, in frame from base 1. The V end loses 1 base and the J end loses 2 bases, and a stretch of 10 bases separates them.

Sequenced here: peripheral blood, sampled 28 days after the second AZD1222 dose. The chain links TRBV3-1 (or the pseudogene TRBV3-2) with TRBJ2-3; the D call is tentative, TRBD1 or TRBD2, as each matches 6 bases. The sequence came from an adult who received the AZD1222 COVID-19 vaccine. The bases are TGTGCCAGCAGCCAAGTAGGGGGGCCCACAGATACGCAGTATTTT. It codes for CASSQVGGPTDTQYF.